Sequencing of this T cell receptor (beta chain) was carried out in a study of vaccination effects on CD4 cells after COVID-19. The wider study: Two doses of either BNT162b2 or mRNA-1273 were given to each participant.

Study-level results: Late post-vaccination, clones induced by infection and those induced by vaccine underwent marked clonal contraction.

About this clone: Its matching antigen is unknown.

This table comes from immunoSEQ multiplex PCR, and its TCRdb copy is limited to in-frame clones, with some not included. The data contain 45,000 to 65,000 clones, around 80% of them singletons. Before sequencing, viral peptide pools were used by the ViraFEST assay to expand antigen-specific CD4+ T cells. CD4+ T cells were isolated after around ten days of culture. All vaccine recipients tested negative for nucleocapsid antibodies and had never contracted SARS-CoV-2 infection. CDR3 length: 13 amino acids. V was clipped by 1 base and J by 6 bases, with 7 bases between them. CDR1 is SGHNT and CDR2 is YENEEA in the germline V gene.

The chain is built from TRBV11-3 and TRBJ2-1; D not resolved. This clonotype was sampled from a human donor who received a COVID-19 vaccine. This specimen was CD4+ T cells from PBMCs cultured with HCoV-229E spike peptides, taken before COVID-19 vaccination. The CDR3, as DNA: TGTGCCAGCAGCTTAGGTTCGGGCAATGAGCAGTTCTTC. Its translation is CASSLGSGNEQFF.